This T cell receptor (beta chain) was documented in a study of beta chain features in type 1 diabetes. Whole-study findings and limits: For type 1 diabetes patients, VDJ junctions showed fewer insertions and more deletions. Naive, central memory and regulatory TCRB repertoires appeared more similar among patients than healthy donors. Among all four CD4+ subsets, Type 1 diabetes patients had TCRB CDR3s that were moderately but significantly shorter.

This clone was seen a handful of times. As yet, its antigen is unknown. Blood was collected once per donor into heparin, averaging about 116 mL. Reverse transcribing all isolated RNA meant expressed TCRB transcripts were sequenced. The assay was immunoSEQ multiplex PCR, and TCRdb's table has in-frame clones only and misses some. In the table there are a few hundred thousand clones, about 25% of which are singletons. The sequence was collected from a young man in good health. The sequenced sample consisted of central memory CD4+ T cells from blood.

The chain's CDR3 is CASSPIYNEQFF. The CDR3 DNA sequence: TGTGCCAGCAGCCCCATCTACAATGAGCAGTTCTTC. This chain uses TRBV28 with TRBJ2-1, with no clear D. The germline V gene encodes CDR1 MDHEN and CDR2 SYDVKM. The length of the CDR3 is 12 residues. Trimming removed 6 bases at V and 3 bases at J, with 6 bases between.